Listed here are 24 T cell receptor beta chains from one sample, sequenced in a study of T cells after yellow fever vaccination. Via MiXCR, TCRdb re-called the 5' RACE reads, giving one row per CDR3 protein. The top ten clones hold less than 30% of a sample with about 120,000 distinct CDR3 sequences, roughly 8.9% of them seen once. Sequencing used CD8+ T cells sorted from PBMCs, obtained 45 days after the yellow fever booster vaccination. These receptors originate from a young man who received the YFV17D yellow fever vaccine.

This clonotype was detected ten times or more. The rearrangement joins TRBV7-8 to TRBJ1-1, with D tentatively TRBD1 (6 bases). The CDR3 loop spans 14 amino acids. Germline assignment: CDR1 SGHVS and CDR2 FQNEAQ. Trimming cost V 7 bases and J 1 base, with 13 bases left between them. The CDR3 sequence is CASILMTGNTEAFF. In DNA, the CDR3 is TGTGCCAGCATCCTTATGACAGGGAACACTGAAGCTTTCTTT.

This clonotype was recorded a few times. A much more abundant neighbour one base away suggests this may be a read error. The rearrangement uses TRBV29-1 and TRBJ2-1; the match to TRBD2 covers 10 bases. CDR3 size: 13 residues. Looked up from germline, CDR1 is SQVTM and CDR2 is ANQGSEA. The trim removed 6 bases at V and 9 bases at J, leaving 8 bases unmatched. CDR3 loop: CSVAVLAGFEQFF. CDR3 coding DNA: TGCAGCGTGGCGGTACTAGCGGGATTTGAGCAGTTCTTC.

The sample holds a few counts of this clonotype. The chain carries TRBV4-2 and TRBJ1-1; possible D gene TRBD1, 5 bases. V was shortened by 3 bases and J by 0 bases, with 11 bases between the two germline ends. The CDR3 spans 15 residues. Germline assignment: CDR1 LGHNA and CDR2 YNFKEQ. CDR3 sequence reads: CASSQFGHLNTEAFF. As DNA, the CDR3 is TGTGCCAGCAGCCAGTTTGGACATCTGAACACTGAAGCTTTCTTT.

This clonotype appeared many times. For the CDR3, the DNA is TGCAGTGCTAGTGGGGACTCGACCTACGAGCAGTACTTC. Translating gives CSASGDSTYEQYF. V usage is TRBV20-1 and J usage is TRBJ2-7; possibly TRBD2 for D (6 bases). Germline V CDR1 and CDR2: DFQATT, SNEGSKA (reference sequence). This CDR3 contains 13 residues. V gave up 3 bases and J gave up 2 bases, with 11 bases separating them.

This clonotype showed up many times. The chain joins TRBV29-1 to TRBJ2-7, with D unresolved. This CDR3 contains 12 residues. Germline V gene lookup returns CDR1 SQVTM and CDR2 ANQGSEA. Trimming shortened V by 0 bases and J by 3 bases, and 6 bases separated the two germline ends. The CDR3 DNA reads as TGCAGCGTTGAAGAAGAAAGCTACGAGCAGTACTTC. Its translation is CSVEEESYEQYF.

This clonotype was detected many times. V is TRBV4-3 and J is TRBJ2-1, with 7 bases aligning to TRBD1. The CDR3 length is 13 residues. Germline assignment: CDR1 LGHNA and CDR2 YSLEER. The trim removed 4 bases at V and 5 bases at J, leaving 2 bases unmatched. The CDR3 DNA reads TGCGCCAGCAGCCGGGACAGAAACAATGAGCAGTTCTTC. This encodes CASSRDRNNEQFF.

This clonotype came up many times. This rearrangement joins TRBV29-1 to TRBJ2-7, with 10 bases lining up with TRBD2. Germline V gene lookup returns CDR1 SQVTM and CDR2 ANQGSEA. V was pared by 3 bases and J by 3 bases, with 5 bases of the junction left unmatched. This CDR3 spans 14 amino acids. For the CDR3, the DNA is TGCAGCGTTGATTCTAGCGGGAGCTTCTACGAGCAGTACTTC. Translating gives CSVDSSGSFYEQYF.

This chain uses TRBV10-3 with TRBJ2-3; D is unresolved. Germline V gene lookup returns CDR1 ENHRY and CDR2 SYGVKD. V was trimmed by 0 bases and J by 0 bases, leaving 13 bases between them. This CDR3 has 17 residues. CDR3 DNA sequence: TGTGCCATCAGTGAGTCCCCGGCCACTACAAGCACAGATACGCAGTATTTT. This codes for CAISESPATTSTDTQYF.

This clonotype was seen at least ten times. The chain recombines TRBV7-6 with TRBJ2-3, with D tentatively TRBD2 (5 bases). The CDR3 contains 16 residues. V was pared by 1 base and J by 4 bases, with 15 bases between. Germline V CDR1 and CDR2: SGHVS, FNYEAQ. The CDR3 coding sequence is TGTGCCAGCAGCTTAGGATCGGGGAACTCGGCAGATACGCAGTATTTT. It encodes CASSLGSGNSADTQYF.

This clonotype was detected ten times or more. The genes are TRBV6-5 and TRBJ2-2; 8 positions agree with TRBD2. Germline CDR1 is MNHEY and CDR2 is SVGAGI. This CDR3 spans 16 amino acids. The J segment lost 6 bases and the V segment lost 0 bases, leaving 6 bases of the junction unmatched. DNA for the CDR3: TGTGCCAGCAGTTACTCGGGACTAGGCCATTCCGGGGAGCTGTTTTTT. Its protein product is CASSYSGLGHSGELFF.

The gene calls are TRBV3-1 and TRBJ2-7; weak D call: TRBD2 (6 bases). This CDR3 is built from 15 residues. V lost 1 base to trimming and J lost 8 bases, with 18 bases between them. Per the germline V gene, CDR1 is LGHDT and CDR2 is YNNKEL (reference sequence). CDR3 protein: CASSQVQGGTDKQYF. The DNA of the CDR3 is TGTGCCAGCAGCCAAGTTCAGGGAGGAACAGACAAGCAGTACTTC.

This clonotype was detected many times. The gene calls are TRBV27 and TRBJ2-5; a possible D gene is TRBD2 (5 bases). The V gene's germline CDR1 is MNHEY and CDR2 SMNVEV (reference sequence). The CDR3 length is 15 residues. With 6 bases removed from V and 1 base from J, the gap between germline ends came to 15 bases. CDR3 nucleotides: TGTGCCAGCAGCTCCCCCTGGGAGCTCCAAGAGACCCAGTACTTC. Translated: CASSSPWELQETQYF.

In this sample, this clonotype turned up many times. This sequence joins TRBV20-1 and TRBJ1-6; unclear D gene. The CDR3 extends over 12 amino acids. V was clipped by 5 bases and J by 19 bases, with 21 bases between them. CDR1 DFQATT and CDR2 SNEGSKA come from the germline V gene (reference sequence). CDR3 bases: TGCAGTGCTTTATGGGCAGAGGCGCTTGAGCACTTT. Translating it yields CSALWAEALEHF.

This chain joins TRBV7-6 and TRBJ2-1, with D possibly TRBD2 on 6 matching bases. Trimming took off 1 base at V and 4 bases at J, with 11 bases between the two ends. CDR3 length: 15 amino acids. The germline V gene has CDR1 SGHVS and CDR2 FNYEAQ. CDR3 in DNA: TGTGCCAGCAGCTTAGGATTAGCGGTGTACAATGAGCAGTTCTTC. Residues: CASSLGLAVYNEQFF.

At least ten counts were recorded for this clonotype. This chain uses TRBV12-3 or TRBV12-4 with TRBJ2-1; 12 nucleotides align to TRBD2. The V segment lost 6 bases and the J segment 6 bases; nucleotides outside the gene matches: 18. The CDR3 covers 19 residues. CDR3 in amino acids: CASSPPGLAGSPRGNEQFF. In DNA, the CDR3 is TGTGCCAGCAGCCCCCCCGGACTAGCGGGAAGTCCGAGGGGCAATGAGCAGTTCTTC.

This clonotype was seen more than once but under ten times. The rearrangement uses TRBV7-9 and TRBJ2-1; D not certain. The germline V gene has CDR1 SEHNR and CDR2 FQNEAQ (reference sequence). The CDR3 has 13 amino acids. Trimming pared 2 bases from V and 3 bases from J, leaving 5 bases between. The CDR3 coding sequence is TGTGCCAGCAGCTTAAGTATCTACAATGAGCAGTTCTTC. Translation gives CASSLSIYNEQFF.

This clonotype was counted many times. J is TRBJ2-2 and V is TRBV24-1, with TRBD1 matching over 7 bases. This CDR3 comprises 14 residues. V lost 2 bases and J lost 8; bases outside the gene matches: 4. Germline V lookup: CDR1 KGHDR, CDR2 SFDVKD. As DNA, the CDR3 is TGTGCCACCAGTGATTCTGGACAGGCTGGGGAGCTGTTTTTT. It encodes CATSDSGQAGELFF.

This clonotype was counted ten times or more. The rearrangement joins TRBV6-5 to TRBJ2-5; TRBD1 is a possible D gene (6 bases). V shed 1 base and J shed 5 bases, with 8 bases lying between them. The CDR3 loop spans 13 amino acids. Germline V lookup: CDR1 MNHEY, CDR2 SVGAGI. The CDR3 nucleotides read TGTGCCAGCAGTTACTTCGGACAGGAGACCCAGTACTTC. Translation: CASSYFGQETQYF.

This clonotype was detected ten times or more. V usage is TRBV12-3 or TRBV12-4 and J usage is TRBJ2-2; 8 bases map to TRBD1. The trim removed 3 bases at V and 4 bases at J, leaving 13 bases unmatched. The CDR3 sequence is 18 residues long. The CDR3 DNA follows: TGTGCCAGCAGTTTTGGCCCCACCGGGACAGGTCCCACCGGGGAGCTGTTTTTT. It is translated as CASSFGPTGTGPTGELFF.

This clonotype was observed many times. In DNA, the CDR3 is TGTGCCAGCGAGGGACTGCGCTACGAGCAGTACTTC. It yields the protein CASEGLRYEQYF. The V gene is TRBV6-1, the J gene TRBJ2-7; D possibly corresponds to TRBD2 (6 bases). Deletions cut 8 bases from V and 3 bases from J, with 11 bases between. Germline assignment: CDR1 MNHNS and CDR2 SASEGT. The CDR3 has 12 amino acids.

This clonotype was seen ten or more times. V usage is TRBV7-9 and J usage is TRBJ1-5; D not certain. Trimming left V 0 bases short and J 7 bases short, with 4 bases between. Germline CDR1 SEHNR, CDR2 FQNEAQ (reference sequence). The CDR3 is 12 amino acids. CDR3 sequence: CASSLAGQPQHF. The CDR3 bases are TGTGCCAGCAGCTTAGCGGGCCAGCCCCAGCATTTT.

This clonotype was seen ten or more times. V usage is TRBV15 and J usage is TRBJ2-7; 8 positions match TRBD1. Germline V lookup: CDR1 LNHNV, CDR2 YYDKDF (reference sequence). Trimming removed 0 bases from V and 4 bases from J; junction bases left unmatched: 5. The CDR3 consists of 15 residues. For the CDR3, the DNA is TGTGCCACCAGCAGAGATCTCGGACAGGGTTACGAGCAGTACTTC. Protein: CATSRDLGQGYEQYF.

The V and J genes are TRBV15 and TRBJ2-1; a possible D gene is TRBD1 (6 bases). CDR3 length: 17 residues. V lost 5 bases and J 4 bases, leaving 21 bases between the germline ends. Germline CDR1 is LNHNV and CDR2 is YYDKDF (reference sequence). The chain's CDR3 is CATSEGVSPILYNEQFF. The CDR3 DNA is TGTGCCACCAGCGAGGGGGTCTCGCCCATTTTATACAATGAGCAGTTCTTC.

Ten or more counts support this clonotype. The DNA for the CDR3 is TGCGCCAGCAGCCAAGATAGCGGGATCCTCTACGAGCAGTACTTC. It specifies CASSQDSGILYEQYF. The rearrangement links TRBV4-3 to TRBJ2-7; 8 bases are a match to TRBD2. Germline V gene sequence: CDR1 LGHNA, CDR2 YSLEER. V was pared by 0 bases and J by 3 bases, with 4 bases of the junction left unmatched. The CDR3 is 15 amino acids.